Listed below are T cell receptor beta chains from one sample, sequenced in a study of CD8 T cells in ankylosing spondylitis. One entry per CDR3 protein, called by TCRdb with MiXCR from the 5' RACE reads. The sample records approximately 200,000 distinct CDR3 sequences, 9.5% to 15% being singletons. The sequencing input was blood, either unsorted or a sorted T cell fraction (not recorded which). The origin of the receptors is a male donor with ankylosing spondylitis or in good health (not recorded which). CDR3s include the opening cysteine and the closing phenylalanine or tryptophan. Fields, in order: J gene, V gene, clone size, D gene, CDR3 DNA, CDR3 protein. A D gene is named only where the DNA matches it firmly. For some rows the clone size is stated as once, few or many, or as a class when expanded; others skip it.

J: TRBJ2-1
V: TRBV14
size: .
D: .
DNA: TGTGCCAGCAGCCACATTCCAGGGCACACCTCCTACAATGAGCAGTTCTTC
CDR3: CASSHIPGHTSYNEQFF

J: TRBJ1-1
V: TRBV10-1
size: .
D: .
DNA: TGCGCCAGCAGTGAGCAGGGCACTGAAGCTTTCTTT
CDR3: CASSEQGTEAFF

J: TRBJ2-7
V: TRBV27
size: few
D: .
DNA: TGTGCCAGCAGTTTTACAGGGTCCTACGAGCAGTACTTC
CDR3: CASSFTGSYEQYF

J: TRBJ2-2
V: TRBV9
size: few
D: .
DNA: TGTGCCAGCAGCGGACCCGGGGCCATGGGGACCGGGGAGCTGTTTTTT
CDR3: CASSGPGAMGTGELFF

J: TRBJ2-7
V: TRBV5-4
size: .
D: .
DNA: TGTGCCAGCAGCTCCTCGGCCCCCACCCTTTTGGGCGAGCAGTACTTC
CDR3: CASSSSAPTLLGEQYF

J: TRBJ1-1
V: TRBV27
size: few
D: TRBD1
DNA: TGTGCCAGCAGGTCAGGGGGAGGGACTGAAGCTTTCTTT
CDR3: CASRSGGGTEAFF

J: TRBJ1-1
V: TRBV25-1
size: .
D: .
DNA: TGTGCCAGCAGTTCTTCCACGGTAGCTTTCTTT
CDR3: CASSSSTVAFF

J: TRBJ1-2
V: TRBV5-1
size: many
D: .
DNA: TGCGCCAGCAGCTCGGTGGGGCGGACGGATCCTTTCAACTATGGCTACACCTTC
CDR3: CASSSVGRTDPFNYGYTF

J: TRBJ2-3
V: TRBV20-1
size: few
D: TRBD2
DNA: TGCAGTGCTAGAGTTGGGCCTTGGGCGGGGGACTCCACAGATACGCAGTATTTT
CDR3: CSARVGPWAGDSTDTQYF

J: TRBJ2-3
V: TRBV6-4
size: few
D: TRBD1
DNA: TGTGCCAGCAGTGAGGAACAGGGGTCCACAGATACGCAGTATTTT
CDR3: CASSEEQGSTDTQYF

J: TRBJ2-1
V: TRBV7-9
size: few
D: .
DNA: TGTGCCAGCAGCACCCTAGACAGATACAATGAGCAGTTCTTC
CDR3: CASSTLDRYNEQFF

J: TRBJ2-1
V: TRBV7-6
size: .
D: TRBD2
DNA: TGTGCCAGCAGCTTAGTTAGCGGGATTGAGCAGTTCTTC
CDR3: CASSLVSGIEQFF

J: TRBJ2-7
V: TRBV3-1
size: many
D: .
DNA: TGTGCCAGCAGCCAAGATCGTAGCAGTGCCTACGAGCAGTACTTC
CDR3: CASSQDRSSAYEQYF

J: TRBJ2-1
V: TRBV29-1
size: few
D: TRBD1
DNA: TGCAGCGTTGTGACAGGGAGATACAATGAGCAGTTCTTC
CDR3: CSVVTGRYNEQFF

J: TRBJ2-7
V: TRBV27
size: many
D: TRBD2
DNA: TGTGCCAGCAGTTCGGGGACTAGCGGGAGATACGAGCAGTACTTC
CDR3: CASSSGTSGRYEQYF

J: TRBJ2-7
V: TRBV5-1
size: medium-sized
D: .
DNA: TGCGCCAGCAGCTTGAGTGGTTTAGGCGAGCAGTACTTC
CDR3: CASSLSGLGEQYF

J: TRBJ2-1
V: TRBV7-9
size: few
D: TRBD2
DNA: TGTGCCAGCAGCCCCCGGACTAGCGGGGCCAACAATGAGCAGTTCTTC
CDR3: CASSPRTSGANNEQFF

J: TRBJ1-5
V: TRBV7-2
size: .
D: .
DNA: TGTGCCAGCAGCTTCTGGGGGATCGATCAGCCCCAGCATTTT
CDR3: CASSFWGIDQPQHF

J: TRBJ1-2
V: TRBV29-1
size: many
D: .
DNA: TGCAGCGCCCTCCAGGGCTATGGCTACACCTTC
CDR3: CSALQGYGYTF

J: TRBJ2-3
V: TRBV6-1
size: .
D: .
DNA: TGTGCCAGCAGTGTATTAGAGGGCGTGGATACGCAGTATTTT
CDR3: CASSVLEGVDTQYF

J: TRBJ2-7
V: TRBV7-8
size: .
D: TRBD1
DNA: TGTGCCAGCAGCCCCCTGACAGGGAACGTAAGTAGGTACTTC
CDR3: CASSPLTGNVSRYF

J: TRBJ1-1
V: TRBV20-1
size: many
D: .
DNA: TGCAGTGCTAGAGGCCGTTTTGCAGGGGAGACTGAAGCTTTCTTT
CDR3: CSARGRFAGETEAFF

J: TRBJ2-7
V: TRBV12-3/TRBV12-4
size: few
D: .
DNA: TGTGCCAGCAGTTCCTATTCCTACGAGCAGTACTTC
CDR3: CASSSYSYEQYF

J: TRBJ1-5
V: TRBV7-8
size: .
D: .
DNA: TGTGCCAGCAGCTTAGCGAACTACGAGGCCCAGCATTTT
CDR3: CASSLANYEAQHF

J: TRBJ1-6
V: TRBV4-1
size: few
D: TRBD1
DNA: TGCGCCAGCAGCCCCGGACAGGGCATCGACGGGAATTCACCCCTCCACTTT
CDR3: CASSPGQGIDGNSPLHF

J: TRBJ2-1
V: TRBV4-1
size: many
D: TRBD2
DNA: TGCGCCAGCAGCCAAGAGCTAACTAGCGTGGGTGAGCAGTTCTTC
CDR3: CASSQELTSVGEQFF

J: TRBJ2-2
V: TRBV12-3/TRBV12-4
size: many
D: .
DNA: TGTGCCAGCAGTTCCGGGGGGCGCGGAACCGGGGAGCTGTTTTTT
CDR3: CASSSGGRGTGELFF

J: TRBJ2-2
V: TRBV27
size: .
D: .
DNA: TGTGCCAGCAGTGCGACGGCTACCGGGGAGCTGTTTTTT
CDR3: CASSATATGELFF

J: TRBJ1-6
V: TRBV7-9
size: .
D: .
DNA: TGTGCCAGCAGCGCCGAGGGGGGGGGCCTTCGGAATTCACCCCTCCACTTT
CDR3: CASSAEGGGLRNSPLHF

J: TRBJ1-2
V: TRBV5-5
size: few
D: TRBD1
DNA: TGTGCCAGCAGCCTCAGGGGGCGAAGAGGCTACACCTTC
CDR3: CASSLRGRRGYTF

J: TRBJ2-7
V: TRBV7-2
size: .
D: .
DNA: TGTGCCAGCTCAGGGTTCTTAACCTACGAGCAGTACTTC
CDR3: CASSGFLTYEQYF

J: TRBJ2-2
V: TRBV6-1
size: .
D: .
DNA: TGTGCCAGCAGGCCAGGGACGGTCTGGACCGGGGAGCTGTTTTTT
CDR3: CASRPGTVWTGELFF

J: TRBJ2-7
V: TRBV27
size: many
D: .
DNA: TGTGCCACCGGGCCACCCACCAACGAGCAGTACTTC
CDR3: CATGPPTNEQYF

J: TRBJ1-4
V: TRBV9
size: many
D: .
DNA: TGTGCCAGCAGCGTAGCGGGTGAAAAACTGTTTTTT
CDR3: CASSVAGEKLFF

J: TRBJ2-1
V: TRBV27
size: few
D: TRBD2
DNA: TGTGCCAGCAGCTCCGGGACTAGCGGAGACAATGAGCAGTTCTTC
CDR3: CASSSGTSGDNEQFF

J: TRBJ2-7
V: TRBV5-1
size: many
D: .
DNA: TGCGCCAGCAGCTTTGACAGATTAACCTACGAGCAGTACTTC
CDR3: CASSFDRLTYEQYF

J: TRBJ2-7
V: TRBV10-2
size: few
D: .
DNA: TGCGCCAGCAGTGAGTCGGACCCCTACGAGCAGTACTTC
CDR3: CASSESDPYEQYF

J: TRBJ1-1
V: TRBV4-1
size: many
D: .
DNA: TGCGCCAGCAGCCAAGAGTTGTTTACTGAAGCTTTCTTT
CDR3: CASSQELFTEAFF

J: TRBJ2-1
V: TRBV3-1
size: once
D: TRBD2
DNA: TGTGCCAGCAGCCAAGATCTTAAGCGGGGTTACAATGAGCAGTTCTTC
CDR3: CASSQDLKRGYNEQFF

J: TRBJ2-7
V: TRBV12-3/TRBV12-4
size: many
D: .
DNA: TGTGCCAGCAGTTTAGCAGGCAGTACCTACGAGCAGTACTTC
CDR3: CASSLAGSTYEQYF

J: TRBJ1-1
V: TRBV6-1
size: few
D: .
DNA: TGTGCCAGCAGTCAACAGGACTCGAGGACTGAAGCTTTCTTT
CDR3: CASSQQDSRTEAFF

J: TRBJ2-1
V: TRBV4-2
size: .
D: TRBD2
DNA: TGTGCCAGCAGCCAGGGAGCCGAAGGACTAGCCAACAATGAGCAGTTCTTC
CDR3: CASSQGAEGLANNEQFF

J: TRBJ2-7
V: TRBV7-9
size: few
D: TRBD1
DNA: TGTGCCAGCAGCTACTCCGACAGGGGGCTATCCTACGAGCAGTACTTC
CDR3: CASSYSDRGLSYEQYF

J: TRBJ2-4
V: TRBV6-2/TRBV6-3
size: many
D: TRBD1
DNA: TGTGCCAGCAGTGCCCTAACAGGGGGCACCAAAAACATTCAGTACTTC
CDR3: CASSALTGGTKNIQYF

J: TRBJ2-7
V: TRBV30
size: .
D: .
DNA: TGTGCCGCGGCTGTAACCTACGAGCAGTACTTC
CDR3: CAAAVTYEQYF

J: TRBJ1-6
V: TRBV12-3/TRBV12-4
size: .
D: .
DNA: TGTGCCAGCAGCATCTCTGCCATGGCTCATTCACCCCTCCACTTT
CDR3: CASSISAMAHSPLHF

J: TRBJ2-1
V: TRBV5-1
size: few
D: TRBD2
DNA: TGCGCCAGCAGGGTAGCGGGAGGGCGATACAATGAGCAGTTCTTC
CDR3: CASRVAGGRYNEQFF

J: TRBJ2-7
V: TRBV7-8
size: few
D: TRBD2
DNA: TGTGCCAGCAGCTGGGGACTAGCGGGAGGTTCCACCTACGAGCAGTACTTC
CDR3: CASSWGLAGGSTYEQYF